The 2 T cell receptor beta chains below were found in one sample sequenced in a study of CD8+ T cells in alopecia areata. RNA was isolated and reverse transcribed to cDNA, the sequencing template. Assay: immunoSEQ multiplex PCR; the TCRdb copy retains only in-frame clones and omits some. The sample holds over 100,000 clones, about 50% seen once. Treatment denoted: oral pan-JAK inhibitor, 5-10 mg twice daily. This specimen consisted of CD4+ T cells sorted from blood, obtained at week 4, from a patient treated with tofacitinib. The receptors stem from a human donor with alopecia areata.

The chain employs TRBV29-1 and TRBJ1-6; TRBD1 matches at 7 bases. This CDR3 has 13 amino acids. CDR1 is SQVTM and CDR2 is ANQGSEA in the germline V gene. V lost 6 bases, J lost 5 bases, and 4 bases stayed unmatched. This chain's CDR3 is CSVRQGHNSPLHF. The CDR3 DNA is TGCAGCGTCCGACAGGGACATAATTCACCCCTCCACTTT.

For the CDR3, the DNA is TGTGCCTGGAGCCCCGATAGCAATCAGCCCCAGCATTTT. Residues: CAWSPDSNQPQHF. The genes are TRBV30 and TRBJ1-5; D is undetermined. V lost 3 bases to trimming and J lost 0 bases, with 6 bases between them. CDR1 GTSNPN and CDR2 SVGIG come from the germline V gene (reference sequence). The CDR3 consists of 13 residues.